This entry features one TCR beta chain sequence. The antigen remains unidentified. This record belongs to a study of T cell responses to AZD1222 COVID-19 vaccine. For the study at large: Recipients boosted at about 4 weeks or about 12 weeks are pooled.

The CDR3 runs to 15 residues. Per germline, CDR1 SGHTA and CDR2 FQGNSA. The V end lost 5 bases, the J end lost 8 bases, and 19 bases lay between the germline ends. Method: immunoSEQ multiplex PCR; TCRdb's copy keeps in-frame clones and lacks some. The table records 140,000 or so clones, 92% of them present only once. The study, taken as a whole, reports: Unmutated variant regions are reportedly the target of nearly half of TCRs that are spike-specific. When two AZD1222 doses had been given, Spike-specific TCR breadth and depth rose. It was only a handful of AZD1222 recipients who were seropositive at baseline.

The rearrangement joins TRBV7-2 to TRBJ2-1, with D tentatively TRBD1 or TRBD2 (5 bases each). The sequence came from an adult in good health. The input for sequencing was peripheral blood, taken on day 0 of AZD1222 vaccination. This CDR3 reads CASSPLGVAVDEQFF. The CDR3 bases are TGTGCCAGCAGCCCCTTGGGGGTGGCGGTGGATGAGCAGTTCTTC.